One sample yielded the 29 T cell receptor beta chains listed below, sequenced in a study of blood T cell repertoires in COVID-19 (dated by TCRdb to the early 2020s). Libraries were made using the immunoSEQ multiplex PCR assay. TCRdb's version of the immuneACCESS table is confined to in-frame rearrangements and falls short of the full clone set. An unresolved V gene accounts for under half of the shortfall where checked; the remainder is of unknown origin. The sample profile shows 270,000 or so clones; approximately 90% of them were found once. The ten largest clones capture under 3% of the sample. The sample taken for sequencing was PBMCs or T cells enriched from blood (not recorded which). Receptors were obtained from a woman aged 40-49 years with acute COVID-19.

This chain uses TRBV7-9 with TRBJ1-4; D is perhaps TRBD1 (5 bases). The CDR3 loop spans 14 amino acids. Trimming cost V 3 bases and J 8 bases, with 13 bases left between them. Germline V CDR1 and CDR2: SEHNR, FQNEAQ (reference sequence). The CDR3 DNA reads as TGTGCCAGCAGCTTTCTCGCGGGGGTAGAAAAACTGTTTTTT. It encodes CASSFLAGVEKLFF. Together with reference TRBV7-9 and TRBJ1-4, the CDR3 gives the full variable domain: DTGVSQNPRHKITKRGQNVTFRCDPISEHNRLYWYRQTLGQGPEFLTYFQNEAQLEKSRLLSDRFSAERPKGSFSTLEIQRTEQGDSAMYLCASSFLAGVEKLFFGSGTQLSVL.

CDR3 DNA sequence: TGTGCCAGTTGGGCAGGGGCTACAACTAATGAAAAACTGTTTTTT. It translates to CASWAGATTNEKLFF. The chain joins TRBV2 to TRBJ1-4; weak D call: TRBD1 (6 bases). This CDR3 has 15 amino acids. V lost 9 bases, J lost 0 bases, and 14 bases lay in between. Looked up from germline, CDR1 is SNHLY and CDR2 is FYNNEI.

V gene TRBV18 combines with J gene TRBJ2-1; no clear D gene. This CDR3 region has 15 residues. Per the germline V gene, CDR1 is KGHSH and CDR2 is LQKENI. V lost 3 bases to trimming and J lost 0 bases, with 9 bases between them. CDR3 coding DNA: TGTGCCAGCTCACCGGCACAGATCTCCTACAATGAGCAGTTCTTC. This codes for CASSPAQISYNEQFF.

This clone was observed a single time. The V call is TRBV28, the J call TRBJ1-2, with TRBD1 matching over 9 bases. Germline V gene data show CDR1 as MDHEN and CDR2 as SYDVKM. The trim removed 10 bases at V and 5 bases at J, leaving 5 bases unmatched. The CDR3 is made up of 12 amino acids. CDR3 in DNA: TGTGCCATTGGACAGGGGAGGTATGGCTACACCTTC. Its translation is CAIGQGRYGYTF.

This chain uses TRBV27 with TRBJ2-1; D call uncertain. The CDR3 contains 11 residues. V gave up 7 bases and J gave up 4 bases, with 5 bases separating them. Germline V gene sequence: CDR1 MNHEY, CDR2 SMNVEV (reference sequence). The chain's CDR3 is CASTDYNEQFF. CDR3 coding DNA: TGTGCCAGCACAGATTACAATGAGCAGTTCTTC.

In this sample, this clone turned up once. The J gene is TRBJ1-3, the V gene TRBV11-2; perhaps TRBD1 as D (5 bases). CDR1 and CDR2 from the germline V gene are SGHAT and FQNNGV. Trimming shortened V by 2 bases and J by 0 bases, and 11 bases separated the two germline ends. The CDR3 consists of 16 residues. This CDR3 reads CASSLRAGGSGNTIYF. The CDR3 coding sequence is TGTGCCAGCAGCTTAAGGGCGGGGGGCTCTGGAAACACCATATATTTT.

The rearrangement joins TRBV4-1 to TRBJ1-3, with a possible D match to TRBD1 (5 bases). From germline, CDR1 is MGHRA and CDR2 YSYEKL. Trimming shortened V by 4 bases and J by 4 bases, and 14 bases separated the two germline ends. CDR3 length: 15 residues. CDR3 amino acids: CASSPLGVAGNTIYF. CDR3 DNA: TGCGCCAGCAGCCCCCTAGGGGTTGCGGGAAACACCATATATTTT.

V gene TRBV6-5 combines with J gene TRBJ2-7; 8 nucleotides align to TRBD2. The CDR3 is 15 amino acids. Germline assignment: CDR1 MNHEY and CDR2 SVGAGI. The V segment lost 6 bases and the J segment 7 bases; nucleotides outside the gene matches: 14. The CDR3 reads CASSTPGTRIVEQYF. Here the CDR3 DNA reads TGTGCCAGCAGCACACCCGGGACTAGGATTGTGGAGCAGTACTTC.

The genes are TRBV2 and TRBJ1-5, with D possibly TRBD1 on 5 matching bases. V shed 8 bases and J shed 0 bases, with 11 bases lying between them. This CDR3 is 14 amino acids long. Germline V lookup: CDR1 SNHLY, CDR2 FYNNEI. CDR3 in DNA: TGTGCCAGCCGGGCAGGGAATAGCAATCAGCCCCAGCATTTT. This translates into CASRAGNSNQPQHF.

The chain recombines TRBV19 with TRBJ1-1, with TRBD1 as a possible D gene (5 bases). Trimming took off 3 bases at V and 7 bases at J, with 21 bases between the two ends. CDR1 and CDR2 (germline): LNHDA, SQIVND (reference sequence). The CDR3 consists of 16 residues. This chain's CDR3 is CASSIGGNGDGVEAFF. DNA of the CDR3: TGTGCCAGTAGTATTGGGGGGAACGGTGATGGGGTTGAAGCTTTCTTT.

A single count supports this clone. The DNA of the CDR3 is TGTGCCAGCAGCTTACCCCGGACAGCTGAAGCTTTCTTT. Translation: CASSLPRTAEAFF. The chain recombines TRBV11-2 with TRBJ1-1; maybe TRBD1 (6 bases). Trimming removed 2 bases at V and 6 bases at J, with 10 bases between. Germline CDR1 is SGHAT and CDR2 is FQNNGV. The CDR3 length is 13 residues.

About this clone: The same CDR3 arises from other DNA sequences in this sample as well. The chain has TRBV7-9 and TRBJ1-5; unclear D gene. This CDR3 has 15 residues. In germline, CDR1 is SEHNR, CDR2 FQNEAQ (reference sequence). With 4 bases removed from V and 1 base from J, the gap between germline ends came to 11 bases. This CDR3 is CASSSDRGSNQPQHF. In DNA, the CDR3 is TGTGCCAGCAGCTCGGACCGAGGGAGCAATCAGCCCCAGCATTTT.

The V and J genes are TRBV30 and TRBJ2-1; D gene unclear. The CDR3 is made up of 14 amino acids. Looked up from germline, CDR1 is GTSNPN and CDR2 is SVGIG (reference sequence). Trimming pared 1 base from V and 5 bases from J, leaving 12 bases between. CDR3 sequence reads: CAWSGLKFDNEQFF. The CDR3 DNA is TGTGCCTGGAGTGGACTTAAGTTCGACAATGAGCAGTTCTTC.

V is TRBV27 and J is TRBJ1-5; TRBD1 matches 8 bases. The V segment lost 3 bases and the J segment 6 bases; nucleotides outside the gene matches: 4. Germline values: CDR1 MNHEY, CDR2 SMNVEV (reference sequence). This CDR3 has 14 residues. The CDR3 DNA reads as TGTGCCAGCAGTTTTGGACAGGGTGGTCAGCCCCAGCATTTT. Translating it yields CASSFGQGGQPQHF.

The chain uses TRBV5-4 and TRBJ1-2, with 7 bases lining up with TRBD1. Germline lookup yields CDR1 SGHNT and CDR2 YYREEE (reference sequence). This CDR3 has 16 residues. Trimming removed 4 bases from V and 7 bases from J; junction bases left unmatched: 16. The CDR3 protein is CASSVALDRAGAGYTF. The CDR3 nucleotides are TGTGCCAGCAGCGTGGCCCTAGACAGGGCCGGGGCTGGCTACACCTTC.

The chain joins TRBV19 to TRBJ1-1, with D uncertain. Per germline, CDR1 LNHDA and CDR2 SQIVND (reference sequence). The CDR3 consists of 15 residues. V lost 3 bases, J lost 8 bases, and 19 bases lay in between. CDR3 nucleotide sequence: TGTGCCAGTAGTATGAAGTTTTTGGGAGTGGCGGAAGCTTTCTTT. This translates into CASSMKFLGVAEAFF.

This chain joins TRBV14 and TRBJ2-7; TRBD1 aligns across 8 bases. The CDR3 contains 12 residues. V lost 4 bases to trimming and J lost 4 bases; unmatched junction nucleotides: 0. Germline CDR1 is SGHDN and CDR2 is FVKESK. This CDR3 is CASSRQGYEQYF. In DNA, the CDR3 is TGTGCCAGCAGCCGACAGGGGTACGAGCAGTACTTC. The whole variable domain, filled in from reference TRBV14 and TRBJ2-7, reads EAGVTQFPSHSVIEKGQTVTLRCDPISGHDNLYWYRRVMGKEIKFLLHFVKESKQDESGMPNNRFLAERTGGTYSTLKVQPAELEDSGVYFCASSRQGYEQYFGPGTRLTVT.

This sequence joins TRBV3-1 (or the pseudogene TRBV3-2) and TRBJ2-3; 8 nucleotides align to TRBD2. V was clipped by 0 bases and J by 2 bases; unmatched bases: 7. This CDR3 has 17 residues. Per the germline V gene, CDR1 is LGHDT and CDR2 is YNNKEL (reference sequence). CDR3 residues: CASSQEGEAGATDTQYF. The CDR3 bases are TGTGCCAGCAGCCAAGAGGGGGAAGCGGGGGCCACAGATACGCAGTATTTT.

The chain joins TRBV7-2 to TRBJ2-7; 9 nucleotides line up with TRBD2. Germline CDR1 is SGHTA and CDR2 is FQGNSA. There are 15 residues in the CDR3. Trimming removed 4 bases from V and 4 bases from J; junction bases left unmatched: 8. This CDR3 is CASSSPPSGIYEQYF. CDR3 nucleotides: TGTGCCAGCAGCTCCCCGCCTAGCGGGATTTACGAGCAGTACTTC.

This clone is a singleton in its sample. The V and J genes are TRBV7-2 and TRBJ1-4; D is uncertain. Trimming cost V 5 bases and J 3 bases, with 13 bases left between them. The CDR3 runs to 15 residues. Germline CDR1 and CDR2: SGHTA and FQGNSA. The CDR3 DNA sequence: TGTGCCAGCAGCCAAAGGATGGGCCCTAATGAAAAACTGTTTTTT. Protein sequence: CASSQRMGPNEKLFF.

Here the CDR3 DNA reads TGTGCCAGCTCACCAATCTCAGTGGGCAGCACCGGGGAGCTGTTTTTT. This sequence encodes CASSPISVGSTGELFF. The V gene is TRBV18, the J gene TRBJ2-2, with D unresolved. V dropped 2 bases and J dropped 4 bases, with 14 bases sitting between them. The CDR3 extends over 16 amino acids. Germline CDR1 KGHSH, CDR2 LQKENI.

The chain uses TRBV4-2 and TRBJ1-5; D unclear. CDR3 length: 16 residues. The germline CDR1 and CDR2 sequences are LGHNA and YNFKEQ. The V end was cut by 0 bases, the J end by 1 base, with 10 bases between. Written as DNA, the CDR3 is TGTGCCAGCAGCCAAGATGAGGGCAAAAGCAATCAGCCCCAGCATTTT. The encoded protein is CASSQDEGKSNQPQHF.

The chain uses TRBV30 and TRBJ2-2; D is perhaps TRBD2 (6 bases). The CDR3 has 12 amino acids. Germline V gives CDR1 GTSNPN, CDR2 SVGIG (reference sequence). The V and J ends lost 4 bases and 10 bases respectively, with 13 bases between them. The CDR3 spells CAWILGGEELFF. CDR3 nucleotide sequence: TGTGCCTGGATTTTGGGCGGGGAGGAGCTGTTTTTT.

The chain uses TRBV6-5 and TRBJ1-1; D perhaps matches TRBD1 (6 bases). The V end was cut by 6 bases, the J end by 4 bases, with 15 bases between. The CDR3 runs to 14 residues. The V gene's germline CDR1 is MNHEY and CDR2 SVGAGI. In DNA form, the CDR3 reads TGTGCCAGCAGGTACACAGGGTGGGGCACTGAAGCTTTCTTT. Its protein product is CASRYTGWGTEAFF.

This sequence joins TRBV24-1 and TRBJ2-2, with a tentative D call TRBD2 (6 bases). V dropped 4 bases and J dropped 9 bases, with 14 bases sitting between them. From germline, CDR1 is KGHDR and CDR2 SFDVKD. The CDR3 is made up of 14 amino acids. DNA for the CDR3: TGTGCCACCAGTGACTCGGACTACCCTCGGGAGCTGTTTTTT. Protein sequence: CATSDSDYPRELFF.

This chain joins TRBV6-2 or TRBV6-3 and TRBJ2-7; 14 bases fit TRBD2. V was clipped by 2 bases and J by 4 bases; unmatched bases: 4. There are 16 residues in the CDR3. The germline V gene has CDR1 MNHEY and CDR2 SVGEGT. CDR3 protein: CASSYGLAGGGYEQYF. DNA for the CDR3: TGTGCCAGCAGTTACGGACTAGCGGGAGGTGGGTACGAGCAGTACTTC.

CDR3 bases: TGCGCCAGCAGCTTGGAACGGGCGGGAGGCCGGGATACGCAGTATTTT. It specifies CASSLERAGGRDTQYF. V gene TRBV5-1 combines with J gene TRBJ2-3, with 8 bases lining up with TRBD2. V lost 0 bases, J lost 6 bases, and 9 bases stayed unmatched. The CDR3 has 16 amino acids. The germline V gene encodes CDR1 SGHRS and CDR2 YFSETQ.

CDR3 region: CSVPGIYGYTF. CDR3 sequence (DNA): TGCAGCGTCCCCGGGATTTATGGCTACACCTTC. J is TRBJ1-2 and V is TRBV29-1; D remains unclear. Trimming took 6 bases from V and 5 from J, leaving 10 bases between them. This CDR3 contains 11 residues. Per the germline V gene, CDR1 is SQVTM and CDR2 is ANQGSEA.

This rearrangement joins TRBV7-8 to TRBJ2-5; D may be TRBD2 (5 bases). The length of the CDR3 is 12 residues. From germline, CDR1 is SGHVS and CDR2 FQNEAQ. V dropped 3 bases and J dropped 5 bases, with 7 bases sitting between them. The CDR3 DNA follows: TGTGCCAGCAGCTTGGAGCGGGAGACCCAGTACTTC. This translates into CASSLERETQYF.